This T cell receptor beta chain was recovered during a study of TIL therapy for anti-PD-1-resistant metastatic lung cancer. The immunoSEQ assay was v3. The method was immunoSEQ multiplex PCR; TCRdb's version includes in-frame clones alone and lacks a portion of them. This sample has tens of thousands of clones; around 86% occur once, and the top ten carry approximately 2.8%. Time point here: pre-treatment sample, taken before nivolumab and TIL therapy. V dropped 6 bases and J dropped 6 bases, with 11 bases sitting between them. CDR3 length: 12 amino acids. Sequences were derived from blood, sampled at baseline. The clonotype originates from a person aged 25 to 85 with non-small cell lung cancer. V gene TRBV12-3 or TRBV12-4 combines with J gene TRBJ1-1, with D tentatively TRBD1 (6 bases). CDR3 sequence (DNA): TGTGCCAGCAGCTACGGGACATCTGAAGCTTTCTTT. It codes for CASSYGTSEAFF.